In its sample, the clone carrying this T cell receptor (beta chain) was seen many times. This sample was taken from a study of HIV-infected patients and healthy controls. The CDR3 loop spans 14 amino acids. Trimming removed 4 bases at V and 4 bases at J, with 11 bases between. In germline, CDR1 is MNHNS, CDR2 SASEGT. No cell fractionation was done, so the repertoire covers all unsorted peripheral blood T cells. 500 ng RNA was reverse transcribed with alpha and beta constant-region primers. Each of the alpha and beta chains got its own library through chain-specific third strand synthesis with indices. TCRdb re-called the 5' RACE reads through MiXCR, storing one row per CDR3 protein. The data hold about 16,000 distinct CDR3 sequences, with more than 8.5% observed a single time.

The sequencing input was blood. The chain carries TRBV6-1 and TRBJ1-5, with D tentatively TRBD1 (5 bases). This clonotype was sampled from an adult in good health. As DNA, the CDR3 is TGTGCCAGCAGTGGGGGACGGGTAAATCAGCCCCAGCATTTT. Translation: CASSGGRVNQPQHF.